Included here is one TCR beta chain sequence, with context. Its antigen is not identified. After constant-region reverse-primer amplification, full-length variable regions underwent semi-nested PCR with Nested Universal Primer A. One entry per CDR3 protein, called by TCRdb with MiXCR from the 5' RACE reads. The profile shows about 41,000 distinct CDR3 sequences, 25% to 30% of them singletons. The V end lost 1 base, the J end lost 9 bases, and 10 bases lay between the germline ends. CDR3 length equals 14 residues. Looked up from germline, CDR1 is SGHAT and CDR2 is FQDESV (reference sequence). Study results and caveats: Tumor-infiltrating Treg TCR alpha and beta sequences overlapped most with tumor naive CD4+ T cells, then blood naive. In terms of TCR gene usage, tumor memory CD4+ T cells clustered together with blood and lymph node memory CD4+ cells, as well as with lymph node naive CD4+ cells.

This TCR was recovered from a female donor with breast cancer. The sequenced sample consisted of memory CD4+ T cells sorted from a lymph node. Subset in this sample: memory CD4+ T cells, CD4+CD45RO+CD25-. The chain is built from TRBV11-1 and TRBJ1-6; D unresolved. CDR3 loop: CASSLVVSGSPLHF. The DNA for the CDR3 is TGTGCCAGCAGCTTAGTCGTCTCAGGTTCACCCCTCCACTTT.